This T cell receptor (beta chain) was profiled in a study of long-term antiretroviral therapy in people with HIV. The germline gives CDR1 SEHNR, CDR2 FQNEAQ (reference sequence). The CDR3 is 14 residues long. The V and J ends lost 4 bases and 11 bases, in that order; junction bases with no gene match: 13. Regarding the study as a whole: Blood sampling spanned 2004 to 2017, possibly under older ART regimens. The range of CDR3 lengths in HIV repertoires proved narrower than that found in controls. Diversity measured after ART increased yet remained under transplant donor controls.

Notes on this clone: Its antigen remains unknown.

Runs used v3.0 of the immunoSEQ assay and were done at survey level. The protocol was immunoSEQ multiplex PCR, while the TCRdb copy is restricted to in-frame clones and leaves out a portion. The sample shows under 30,000 clones, about 85% of them seen only once. This specimen consisted of unsorted PBMCs, obtained 3 years after starting antiretroviral therapy. The clonotype was recovered from a man in his forties or fifties with HIV. This rearrangement joins TRBV7-9 to TRBJ1-1, with 7 bases aligning to TRBD1. The chain's CDR3 is CASSSQTGFYSAFF. For the CDR3, the DNA is TGTGCCAGCAGCTCTCAGACAGGGTTTTATTCGGCTTTCTTT.